Shown below are 24 T cell receptor beta chains from a single sample sequenced in a study of cytomegalovirus exposure and HLA in healthy donors. Researchers ran the PCR with 60 Vbeta and 13 Jbeta primers. Assay: immunoSEQ multiplex PCR; the TCRdb copy retains only in-frame clones and omits some. This table holds fewer than 150,000 clones, about 72% found once. Specimen: PBMCs. Receptor source: a man between 45 and 60 years old in good health and CMV-seropositive.

This clone came up a few times. The chain carries TRBV7-2 and TRBJ2-7; 7 bases agree with TRBD1. Germline V gene data show CDR1 as SGHTA and CDR2 as FQGNSA. V lost 7 bases, J lost 5 bases, and 14 bases stayed unmatched. This CDR3 spans 15 amino acids. The CDR3 region has the DNA TGTGCCAGCACCCCTCGGACAGGTACCCCTAACGAGCAGTACTTC. Amino acids: CASTPRTGTPNEQYF.

For the CDR3, the DNA is TGTGCCGCGAGGAAGGATGAAAAACTGTTTTTT. Protein: CAARKDEKLFF. The genes are TRBV6-5 and TRBJ1-4; D is unresolved. The CDR3 has 11 residues. Trimming took off 11 bases at V and 6 bases at J, with 10 bases between the two ends. Germline assignment: CDR1 MNHEY and CDR2 SVGAGI.

The chain joins TRBV6-5 to TRBJ2-2; the D gene is possibly TRBD1 (7 bases). The germline CDR1 and CDR2 sequences are MNHEY and SVGAGI. The length of the CDR3 is 16 residues. V lost 2 bases, J lost 1 base, and 11 bases lay in between. CDR3 residues: CASSYGQGGNTGELFF. CDR3 DNA sequence: TGTGCCAGCAGTTACGGGCAGGGGGGGAACACCGGGGAGCTGTTTTTT.

V is TRBV2 and J is TRBJ2-3; a weak D match, TRBD2 (5 bases). From germline, CDR1 is SNHLY and CDR2 FYNNEI. V was clipped by 6 bases and J by 2 bases, with 12 bases between them. The CDR3 length is 14 residues. CDR3 sequence (DNA): TGTGCCAGCAGAGAGCGGTCCATCACAGATACGCAGTATTTT. Residues: CASRERSITDTQYF.

The chain combines TRBV7-9 with TRBJ1-4, with D possibly matching TRBD1 (6 bases). In germline, CDR1 is SEHNR, CDR2 FQNEAQ (reference sequence). The CDR3 covers 15 residues. V was clipped by 1 base and J by 6 bases, with 12 bases between them. CDR3 bases: TGTGCCAGCAGCTTAGATGGGGGCGGTTATGAAAAACTGTTTTTT. Its protein product is CASSLDGGGYEKLFF.

The V gene is TRBV10-1, the J gene TRBJ1-2, with D unclear. Germline V gene sequence: CDR1 WNHNN, CDR2 SYGVQD (reference sequence). Trimming took 8 bases from V and 2 from J, leaving 6 bases between them. This CDR3 spans 11 amino acids. CDR3 in DNA: TGCGCCAGCGAACAGAACTATGGCTACACCTTC. Its translation is CASEQNYGYTF.

The J gene is TRBJ1-4, the V gene TRBV2; perhaps TRBD1 as D (5 bases). Germline V gene sequence: CDR1 SNHLY, CDR2 FYNNEI. CDR3 size: 17 residues. V was trimmed by 6 bases and J by 3 bases, leaving 20 bases between them. The CDR3 region is CASRGTSGTSPNEKLFF. CDR3 bases: TGTGCCAGCAGGGGGACCTCCGGGACTTCTCCTAATGAAAAACTGTTTTTT.

V and J are TRBV7-2 and TRBJ2-1; tentative D call: TRBD2 (6 bases). Germline CDR1 reads SGHTA; CDR2 reads FQGNSA. V lost 4 bases and J 4 bases, leaving 14 bases between the germline ends. This CDR3 comprises 15 residues. The CDR3 region is CASSSEGGFYNEQFF. DNA for the CDR3: TGTGCCAGCAGCTCGGAGGGAGGATTTTACAATGAGCAGTTCTTC.

The rearrangement joins TRBV10-3 to TRBJ2-3; tentative D call: TRBD1 (5 bases). The CDR3 runs 14 residues. Trimming stripped 5 bases from V and 5 bases from J, with 14 bases between. Per germline, CDR1 ENHRY and CDR2 SYGVKD. The CDR3 sequence is CAISRDSQIDTQYF. The CDR3 bases are TGTGCCATCAGTCGAGACAGCCAAATAGATACGCAGTATTTT.

The V call is TRBV30, the J call TRBJ2-1, with 11 bases fitting TRBD2. The CDR3 has 15 amino acids. Germline values: CDR1 GTSNPN, CDR2 SVGIG (reference sequence). J gave up 9 bases and V 1 base, and 8 bases lay outside the gene matches. CDR3 residues: CAWSATSGSGGEQFF. The CDR3 DNA is TGTGCCTGGAGTGCAACTAGCGGGAGTGGTGGTGAGCAGTTCTTC.

This clone came up once. This chain joins TRBV7-8 and TRBJ1-1; 7 nucleotides align to TRBD1. The CDR3 sequence is 17 residues long. Germline lookup yields CDR1 SGHVS and CDR2 FQNEAQ. J gave up 0 bases and V 4 bases, and 11 bases lay outside the gene matches. The CDR3, as DNA: TGTGCCAGCAGCTACCGACAGGGACTTGGGATGAACACTGAAGCTTTCTTT. Protein product: CASSYRQGLGMNTEAFF.

The chain carries TRBV6-1 and TRBJ1-2; 12 bases map to TRBD1. With 7 bases clipped from V and 8 bases from J, the junction kept 11 bases outside the gene matches. This CDR3 has 15 amino acids. Germline loops: CDR1 MNHNS, CDR2 SASEGT. The CDR3 loop is CASIFGGQGAHGYTF. CDR3 sequence (DNA): TGTGCCAGCATCTTCGGGGGACAGGGGGCGCACGGCTACACCTTC.

The chain employs TRBV9 and TRBJ2-3; D remains ambiguous. Germline CDR1 is SGDLS and CDR2 is YYNGEE. The germline V and J ends were trimmed by 4 bases and 5 bases, with 17 bases remaining between them. This CDR3 comprises 15 residues. CDR3 sequence reads: CASSPQLQVRDTQYF. The CDR3 DNA sequence: TGTGCCAGCAGCCCCCAGCTTCAGGTCAGAGATACGCAGTATTTT.

The chain joins TRBV28 to TRBJ1-4; 7 nucleotides align to TRBD1. Per germline, CDR1 MDHEN and CDR2 SYDVKM. Trimming at V came to 1 base and at J to 7 bases, leaving 9 bases not matched to a gene. CDR3 size: 16 residues. The CDR3 spells CASSLYQTGSAEKLFF. The CDR3 DNA reads TGTGCCAGCAGTTTATACCAGACAGGGAGTGCTGAAAAACTGTTTTTT.

The chain carries TRBV28 and TRBJ2-1; 8 bases align to TRBD1. Losses at the gene ends were 5 bases for V and 2 bases for J; bases not matched to a gene: 14. This CDR3 has 18 residues. Germline CDR1 is MDHEN and CDR2 is SYDVKM. For the CDR3, the DNA is TGTGCCAGCAGTCGCCTTGGACAGGGACCAACCCCCTACAATGAGCAGTTCTTC. Its protein product is CASSRLGQGPTPYNEQFF. Drawing the rest from reference TRBV28 and TRBJ2-1, the complete variable domain is DVKVTQSSRYLVKRTGEKVFLECVQDMDHENMFWYRQDPGLGLRLIYFSYDVKMKEKGDIPEGYSVSREKKERFSLILESASTNQTSMYLCASSRLGQGPTPYNEQFFGPGTRLTVL.

J is TRBJ2-5 and V is TRBV7-2; 8 nucleotides align to TRBD2. The better agreement between TRBJ2-7 and the DNA end casts doubt on the J call. Germline lookup yields CDR1 SGHTA and CDR2 FQGNSA. This CDR3 comprises 15 residues. The CDR3: CASSFSGGSSYEQYF. CDR3 in DNA: TGTGCCAGCAGCTTCTCGGGAGGGTCTTCCTACGAGCAGTACTTC.

This sequence joins TRBV29-1 and TRBJ2-1; 7 nucleotides agree with TRBD2. The J segment lost 8 bases and the V segment lost 3 bases, leaving 10 bases of the junction unmatched. The germline gives CDR1 SQVTM, CDR2 ANQGSEA. The CDR3 sequence is 14 residues long. CDR3 residues: CSVDFLADLDEQFF. The DNA for the CDR3 is TGCAGCGTTGATTTCCTAGCGGATTTGGATGAGCAGTTCTTC.

The chain recombines TRBV7-2 with TRBJ1-6; 11 bases agree with TRBD1. Per the germline V gene, CDR1 is SGHTA and CDR2 is FQGNSA. V was pared by 1 base and J by 9 bases, with 2 bases of the junction left unmatched. This CDR3 comprises 15 residues. The CDR3 DNA is TGTGCCAGCAGCTTAGGGGACAGGGGGACTTCACCCCTCCACTTT. This sequence encodes CASSLGDRGTSPLHF.

This chain uses TRBV28 with TRBJ2-5; tentatively, D is TRBD1 (6 bases). The CDR3 loop spans 14 amino acids. The germline V gene has CDR1 MDHEN and CDR2 SYDVKM. V was clipped by 4 bases and J by 5 bases, with 14 bases between them. CDR3 protein: CASSSGQWYETQYF. DNA for the CDR3: TGTGCCAGCAGTTCCGGACAGTGGTATGAGACCCAGTACTTC.

The V gene is TRBV21-1, the J gene TRBJ1-1. TRBV21-1 is an annotated pseudogene. CDR3 size: 14 residues. CDR3 DNA: TGTGCCAGCAGCCTCGCGCGGGGGGAGAGCGGGGCTTTCTTT. Residues: CASSLARGESGAFF.

The chain has TRBV9 and TRBJ2-1; 9 nucleotides align to TRBD1. This CDR3 has 16 residues. The ends lost 2 bases at V and 3 bases at J; junction bases unmatched: 6. Germline V CDR1 and CDR2: SGDLS, YYNGEE. The CDR3 sequence: CASSVSGTGLYNEQFF. In nucleotides, the CDR3 is TGTGCCAGCAGCGTTTCCGGGACAGGGCTCTACAATGAGCAGTTCTTC.

This chain uses TRBV10-3 with TRBJ2-1; 11 nucleotides align to TRBD2. The V gene's germline CDR1 is ENHRY and CDR2 SYGVKD. The CDR3 covers 16 residues. V lost 6 bases, J lost 7 bases, and 11 bases stayed unmatched. The CDR3: CAIRADLAGGGNEQFF. CDR3 bases: TGTGCCATCAGGGCAGACCTAGCGGGGGGCGGAAATGAGCAGTTCTTC.

The rearrangement joins TRBV2 to TRBJ1-1; D is unclear. From germline, CDR1 is SNHLY and CDR2 FYNNEI. The CDR3 runs 13 residues. V was clipped by 4 bases and J by 4 bases, with 10 bases between them. The CDR3 DNA sequence: TGTGCCAGCAGTGGAGGGTACGGCACTGAAGCTTTCTTT. This codes for CASSGGYGTEAFF.

This chain uses TRBV28 with TRBJ1-1; TRBD1 agrees at 8 bases. Trimming took 6 bases from V and 3 from J; bases not matched to a gene: 12. From germline, CDR1 is MDHEN and CDR2 SYDVKM. CDR3 size: 16 residues. The DNA for the CDR3 is TGTGCCAGCAGGCGGACAGGGATCCACCCGGACACTGAAGCTTTCTTT. Residues: CASRRTGIHPDTEAFF.